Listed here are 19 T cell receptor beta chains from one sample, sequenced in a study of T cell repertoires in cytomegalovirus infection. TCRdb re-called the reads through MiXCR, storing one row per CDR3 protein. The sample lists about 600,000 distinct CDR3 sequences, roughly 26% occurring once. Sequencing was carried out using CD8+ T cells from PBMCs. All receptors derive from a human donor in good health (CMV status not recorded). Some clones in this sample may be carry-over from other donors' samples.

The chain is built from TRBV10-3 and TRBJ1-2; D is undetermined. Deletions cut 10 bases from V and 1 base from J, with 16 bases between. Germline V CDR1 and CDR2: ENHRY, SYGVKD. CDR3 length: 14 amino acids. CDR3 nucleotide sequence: TGTGCCACCCGAGGCGACGGTTTTAACTATGGCTACACCTTC. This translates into CATRGDGFNYGYTF.

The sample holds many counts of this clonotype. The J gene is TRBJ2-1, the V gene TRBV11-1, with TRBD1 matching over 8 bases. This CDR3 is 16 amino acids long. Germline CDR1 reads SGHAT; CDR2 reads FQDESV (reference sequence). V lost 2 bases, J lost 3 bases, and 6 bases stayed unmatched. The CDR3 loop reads CASSLTRQGLYNEQFF. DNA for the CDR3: TGTGCCAGCAGCTTAACCAGACAGGGGCTCTACAATGAGCAGTTCTTC.

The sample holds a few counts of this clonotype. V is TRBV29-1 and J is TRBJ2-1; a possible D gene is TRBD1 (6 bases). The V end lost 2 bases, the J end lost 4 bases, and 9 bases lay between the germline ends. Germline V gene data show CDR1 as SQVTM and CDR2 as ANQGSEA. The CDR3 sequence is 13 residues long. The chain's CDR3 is CSVEYRAYNEQFF. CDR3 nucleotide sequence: TGCAGCGTTGAATACAGGGCATACAATGAGCAGTTCTTC.

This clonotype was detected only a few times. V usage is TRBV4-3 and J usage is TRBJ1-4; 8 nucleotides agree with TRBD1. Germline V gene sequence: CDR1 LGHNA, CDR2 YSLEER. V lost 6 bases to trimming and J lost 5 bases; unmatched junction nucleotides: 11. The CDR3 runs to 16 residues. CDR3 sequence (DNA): TGCGCCAGCAGGAAATTCGGGACAGGACCCAATGAAAAACTGTTTTTT. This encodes CASRKFGTGPNEKLFF.

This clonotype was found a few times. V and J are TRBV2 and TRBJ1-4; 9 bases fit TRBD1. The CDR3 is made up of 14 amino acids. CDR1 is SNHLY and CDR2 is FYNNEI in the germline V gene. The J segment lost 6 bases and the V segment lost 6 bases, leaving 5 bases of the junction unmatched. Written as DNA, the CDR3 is TGTGCCAGCAGCGCCGGGACAGGGTATGAAAAACTGTTTTTT. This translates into CASSAGTGYEKLFF.

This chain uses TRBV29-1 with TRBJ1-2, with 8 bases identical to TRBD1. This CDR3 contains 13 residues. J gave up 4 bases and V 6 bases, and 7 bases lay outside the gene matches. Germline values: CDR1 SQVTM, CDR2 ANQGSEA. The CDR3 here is CSVGTGGFYGYTF. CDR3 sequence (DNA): TGCAGCGTGGGGACAGGTGGATTCTATGGCTACACCTTC.

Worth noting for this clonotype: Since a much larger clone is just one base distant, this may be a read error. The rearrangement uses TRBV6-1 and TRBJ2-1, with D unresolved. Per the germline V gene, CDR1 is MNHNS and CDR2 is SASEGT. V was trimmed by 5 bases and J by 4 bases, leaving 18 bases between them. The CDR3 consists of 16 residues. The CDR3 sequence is CASSYTAWANYNEQFF. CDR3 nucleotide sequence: TGTGCCAGCAGTTACACGGCGTGGGCGAATTACAATGAGCAGTTCTTC.

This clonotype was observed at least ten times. CDR3 sequence reads: CASSLTSGASSYNEQFF. The CDR3 bases are TGTGCCAGCAGCTTAACTAGCGGGGCTAGCTCCTACAATGAGCAGTTCTTC. The chain has TRBV7-6 and TRBJ2-1; TRBD2 matches 10 bases. The CDR3 totals 17 residues. Germline V CDR1 and CDR2: SGHVS, FNYEAQ. V dropped 2 bases and J dropped 0; count of bases not matched to a gene: 4.

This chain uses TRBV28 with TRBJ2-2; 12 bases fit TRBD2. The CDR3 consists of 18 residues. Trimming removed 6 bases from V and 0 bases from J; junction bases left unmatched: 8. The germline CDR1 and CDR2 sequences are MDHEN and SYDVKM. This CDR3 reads CASSRLAGAFANTGELFF. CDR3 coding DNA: TGTGCCAGCAGCCGACTAGCGGGGGCGTTCGCGAACACCGGGGAGCTGTTTTTT.

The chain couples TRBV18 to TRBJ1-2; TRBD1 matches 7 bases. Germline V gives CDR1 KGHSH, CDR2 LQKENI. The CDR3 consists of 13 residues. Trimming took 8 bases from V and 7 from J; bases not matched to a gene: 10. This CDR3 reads CASTKGGGLGYTF. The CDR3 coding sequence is TGTGCCAGCACAAAAGGGGGCGGCCTTGGCTACACCTTC.

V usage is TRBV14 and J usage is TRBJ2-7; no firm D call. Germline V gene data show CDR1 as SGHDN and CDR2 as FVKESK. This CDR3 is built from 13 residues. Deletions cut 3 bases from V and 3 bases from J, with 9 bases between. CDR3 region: CASSQRWVYEQYF. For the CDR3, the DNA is TGTGCCAGCAGCCAGAGGTGGGTCTACGAGCAGTACTTC.

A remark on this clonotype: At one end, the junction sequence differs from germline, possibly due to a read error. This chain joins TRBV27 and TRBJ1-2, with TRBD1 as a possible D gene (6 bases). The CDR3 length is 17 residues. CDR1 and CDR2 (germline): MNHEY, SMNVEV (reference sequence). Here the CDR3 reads CTSSLSQTGHGSYGYTF. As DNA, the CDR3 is TGTACCAGCAGTTTATCACAGACAGGCCATGGGAGCTATGGCTACACCTTC.

This CDR3 reads CASSFISTEAFF. CDR3 in DNA: TGTGCCAGCAGCTTCATCAGCACTGAAGCTTTCTTT. J is TRBJ1-1 and V is TRBV13; D is undetermined. Germline V lookup: CDR1 PRHDT, CDR2 FYEKMQ (reference sequence). The CDR3 has 12 amino acids. V shed 3 bases and J shed 4 bases, with 6 bases lying between them.

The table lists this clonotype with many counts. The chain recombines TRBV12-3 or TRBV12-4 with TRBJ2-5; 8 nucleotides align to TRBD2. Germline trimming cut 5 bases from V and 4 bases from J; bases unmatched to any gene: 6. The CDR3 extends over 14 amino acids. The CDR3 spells CASSLSGGGETQYF. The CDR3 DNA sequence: TGTGCCAGCAGTCTCTCGGGGGGGGGAGAGACCCAGTACTTC.

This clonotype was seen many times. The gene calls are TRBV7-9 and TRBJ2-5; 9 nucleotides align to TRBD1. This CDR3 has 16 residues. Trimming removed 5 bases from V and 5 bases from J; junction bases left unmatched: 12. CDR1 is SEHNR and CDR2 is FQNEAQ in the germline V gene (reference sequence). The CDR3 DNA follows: TGTGCCAGCAGCGCGAGACGCCGACAGGGGGAGGAGACCCAGTACTTC. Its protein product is CASSARRRQGEETQYF.

Here the CDR3 reads CASRTVPFNNEQFF. The CDR3 DNA reads as TGCGCCAGCAGGACAGTCCCCTTTAACAATGAGCAGTTCTTC. The gene calls are TRBV5-1 and TRBJ2-1; possible D gene TRBD1, 5 bases. V shed 5 bases and J shed 5 bases, with 14 bases lying between them. The CDR3 totals 14 residues. Germline V lookup: CDR1 SGHRS, CDR2 YFSETQ.

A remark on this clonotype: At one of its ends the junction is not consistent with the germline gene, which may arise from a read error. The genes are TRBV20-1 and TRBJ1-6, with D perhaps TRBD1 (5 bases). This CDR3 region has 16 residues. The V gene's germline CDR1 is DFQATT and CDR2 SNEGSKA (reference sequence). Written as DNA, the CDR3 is TGCAGTACCCGGAATTTTGCCGGGACGAATAATTCACTCCTCCACTTT. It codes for CSTRNFAGTNNSLLHF.

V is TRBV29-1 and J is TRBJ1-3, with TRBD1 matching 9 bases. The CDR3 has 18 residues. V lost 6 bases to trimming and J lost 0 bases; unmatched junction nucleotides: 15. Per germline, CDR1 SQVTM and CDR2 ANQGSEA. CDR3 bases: TGCAGCGTCGCGGGGGGGACAGGGACCCCGTACTCTGGAAACACCATATATTTT. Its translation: CSVAGGTGTPYSGNTIYF.

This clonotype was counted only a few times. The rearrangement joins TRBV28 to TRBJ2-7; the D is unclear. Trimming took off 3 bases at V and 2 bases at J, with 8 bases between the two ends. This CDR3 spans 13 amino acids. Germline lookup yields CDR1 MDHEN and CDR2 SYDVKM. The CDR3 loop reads CASSFTAAYEQYV. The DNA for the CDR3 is TGTGCCAGCAGTTTCACCGCCGCCTACGAGCAGTACGTC.